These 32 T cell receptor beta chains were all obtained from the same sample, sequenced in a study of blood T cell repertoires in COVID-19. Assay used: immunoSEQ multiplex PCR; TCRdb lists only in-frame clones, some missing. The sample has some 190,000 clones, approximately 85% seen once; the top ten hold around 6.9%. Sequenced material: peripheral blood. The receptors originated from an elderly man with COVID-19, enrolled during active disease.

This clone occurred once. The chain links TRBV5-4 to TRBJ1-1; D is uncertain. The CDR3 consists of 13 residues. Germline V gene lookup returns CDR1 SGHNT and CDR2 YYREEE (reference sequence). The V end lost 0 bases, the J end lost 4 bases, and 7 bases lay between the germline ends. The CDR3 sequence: CASSLALSTEAFF. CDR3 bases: TGTGCCAGCAGCTTGGCCCTCAGCACTGAAGCTTTCTTT.

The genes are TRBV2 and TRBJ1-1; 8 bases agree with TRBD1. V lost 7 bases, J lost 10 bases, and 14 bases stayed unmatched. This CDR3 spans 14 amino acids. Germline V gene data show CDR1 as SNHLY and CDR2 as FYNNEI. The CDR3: CASKYSGGPHGAFF. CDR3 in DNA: TGTGCCAGCAAGTACTCAGGGGGCCCCCATGGAGCTTTCTTT.

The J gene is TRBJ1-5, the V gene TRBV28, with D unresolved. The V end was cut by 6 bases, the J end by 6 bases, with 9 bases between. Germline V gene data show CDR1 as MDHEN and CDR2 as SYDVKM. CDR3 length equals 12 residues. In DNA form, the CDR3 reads TGTGCCAGCAGACCGGGAGGTCAGCCCCAGCATTTT. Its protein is CASRPGGQPQHF.

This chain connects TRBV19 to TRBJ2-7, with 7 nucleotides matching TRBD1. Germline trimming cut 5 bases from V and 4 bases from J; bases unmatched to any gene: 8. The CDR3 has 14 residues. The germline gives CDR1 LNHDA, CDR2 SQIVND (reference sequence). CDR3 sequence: CASSPRQGSYEQYF. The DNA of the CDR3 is TGTGCCAGTAGTCCCCGACAGGGATCTTACGAGCAGTACTTC.

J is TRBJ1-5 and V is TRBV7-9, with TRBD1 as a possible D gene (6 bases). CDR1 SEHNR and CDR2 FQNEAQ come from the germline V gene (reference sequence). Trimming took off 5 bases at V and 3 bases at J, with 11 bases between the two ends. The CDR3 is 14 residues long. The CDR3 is CASSRGTTNQPQHF. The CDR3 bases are TGTGCCAGCAGCCGAGGGACAACCAATCAGCCCCAGCATTTT.

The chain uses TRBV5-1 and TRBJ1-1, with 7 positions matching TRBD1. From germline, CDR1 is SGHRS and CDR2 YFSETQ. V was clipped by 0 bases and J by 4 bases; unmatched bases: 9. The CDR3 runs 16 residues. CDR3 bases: TGCGCCAGCAGCTTGGCCCCACAGGGGACCGGCACTGAAGCTTTCTTT. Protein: CASSLAPQGTGTEAFF.

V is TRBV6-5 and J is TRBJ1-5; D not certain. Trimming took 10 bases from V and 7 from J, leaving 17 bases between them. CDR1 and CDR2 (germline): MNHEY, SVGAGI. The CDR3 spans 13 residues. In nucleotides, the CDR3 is TGTGCCACCAGAGGGCAGGAGGGCCAGCCCCAGCATTTT. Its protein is CATRGQEGQPQHF.

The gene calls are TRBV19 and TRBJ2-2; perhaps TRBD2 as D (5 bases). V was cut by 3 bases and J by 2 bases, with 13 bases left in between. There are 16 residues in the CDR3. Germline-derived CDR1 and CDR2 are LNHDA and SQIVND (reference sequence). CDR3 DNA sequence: TGTGCCAGTAGTATTGGCCGCCGGGAAAACACCGGGGAGCTGTTTTTT. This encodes CASSIGRRENTGELFF.

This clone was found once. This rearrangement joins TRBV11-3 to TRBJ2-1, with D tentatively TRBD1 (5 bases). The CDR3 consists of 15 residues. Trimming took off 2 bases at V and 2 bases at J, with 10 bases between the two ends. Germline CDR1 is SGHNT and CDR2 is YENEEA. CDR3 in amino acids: CASSLRTSTYNEQFF. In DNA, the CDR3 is TGTGCCAGCAGCTTACGGACATCTACCTACAATGAGCAGTTCTTC. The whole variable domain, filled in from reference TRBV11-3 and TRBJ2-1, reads EAGVVQSPRYKIIEKKQPVAFWCNPISGHNTLYWYLQNLGQGPELLIRYENEEAVDDSQLPKDRFSAERLKGVDSTLKIQPAELGDSAVYLCASSLRTSTYNEQFFGPGTRLTVL.

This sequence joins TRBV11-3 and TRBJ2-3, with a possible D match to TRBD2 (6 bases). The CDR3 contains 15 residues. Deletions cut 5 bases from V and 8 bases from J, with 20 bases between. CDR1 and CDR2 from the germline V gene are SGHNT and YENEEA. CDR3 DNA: TGTGCCAGCAGCCTTACCGGGACTGCCACTGGTACGCAGTATTTT. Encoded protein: CASSLTGTATGTQYF. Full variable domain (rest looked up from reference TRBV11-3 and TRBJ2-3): EAGVVQSPRYKIIEKKQPVAFWCNPISGHNTLYWYLQNLGQGPELLIRYENEEAVDDSQLPKDRFSAERLKGVDSTLKIQPAELGDSAVYLCASSLTGTATGTQYFGPGTRLTVL.

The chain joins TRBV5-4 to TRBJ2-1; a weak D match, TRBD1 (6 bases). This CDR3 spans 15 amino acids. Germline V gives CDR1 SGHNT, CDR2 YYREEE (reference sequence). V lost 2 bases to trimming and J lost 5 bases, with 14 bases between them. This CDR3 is CASSFNTGSHNEQFF. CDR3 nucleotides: TGTGCCAGCAGCTTTAATACAGGGAGCCACAATGAGCAGTTCTTC.

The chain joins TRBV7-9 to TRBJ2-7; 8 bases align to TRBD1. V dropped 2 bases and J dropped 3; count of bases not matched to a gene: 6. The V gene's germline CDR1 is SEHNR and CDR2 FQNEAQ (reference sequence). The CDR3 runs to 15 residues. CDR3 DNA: TGTGCCAGCAGCTTACCGCAAGGACAGGGCTACGAGCAGTACTTC. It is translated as CASSLPQGQGYEQYF.

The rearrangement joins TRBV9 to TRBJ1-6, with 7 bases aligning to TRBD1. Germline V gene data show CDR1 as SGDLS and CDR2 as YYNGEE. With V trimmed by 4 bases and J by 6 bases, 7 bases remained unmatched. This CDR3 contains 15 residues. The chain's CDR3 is CASSYDRVVNSPLHF. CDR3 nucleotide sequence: TGTGCCAGCAGCTACGACAGGGTGGTTAATTCACCCCTCCACTTT. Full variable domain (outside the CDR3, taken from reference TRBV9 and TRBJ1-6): DSGVTQTPKHLITATGQRVTLRCSPRSGDLSVYWYQQSLDQGLQFLIQYYNGEERAKGNILERFSAQQFPDLHSELNLSSLELGDSALYFCASSYDRVVNSPLHFGNGTRLTVT.

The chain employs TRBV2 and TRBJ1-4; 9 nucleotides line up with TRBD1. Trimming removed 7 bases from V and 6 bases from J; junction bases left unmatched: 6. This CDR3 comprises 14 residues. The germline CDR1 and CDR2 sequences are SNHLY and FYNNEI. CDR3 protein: CASNLQGADEKLFF. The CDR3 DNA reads TGTGCCAGCAACCTACAGGGGGCTGATGAAAAACTGTTTTTT.

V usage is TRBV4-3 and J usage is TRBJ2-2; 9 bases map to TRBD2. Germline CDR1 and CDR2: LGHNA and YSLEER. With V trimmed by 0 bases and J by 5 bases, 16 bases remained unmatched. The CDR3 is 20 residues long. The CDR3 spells CASSQDSSGGASWGTGELFF. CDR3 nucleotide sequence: TGCGCCAGCAGCCAAGATAGTAGCGGGGGCGCATCCTGGGGGACCGGGGAGCTGTTTTTT.

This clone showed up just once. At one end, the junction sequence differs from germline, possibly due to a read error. This CDR3 is CASSHAPVRGTKYF. The CDR3 DNA sequence: TGTGCCAGCAGCCACGCCCCAGTCAGGGGGACCAAGTACTTC. The chain links TRBV6-6 to TRBJ2-5; TRBD1 matches at 7 bases. This CDR3 comprises 14 residues. The V gene's germline CDR1 is MNHNY and CDR2 SVGAGI (reference sequence).

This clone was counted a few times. CDR3 sequence: CASSQGLGTSLGTQYF. Written as DNA, the CDR3 is TGCGCCAGCAGCCAAGGCCTGGGGACTAGTTTGGGGACCCAGTACTTC. V is TRBV5-1 and J is TRBJ2-5; 8 positions agree with TRBD2. Germline-derived CDR1 and CDR2 are SGHRS and YFSETQ. The CDR3 runs 16 residues. Losses at the gene ends were 4 bases for V and 7 bases for J; bases not matched to a gene: 15.

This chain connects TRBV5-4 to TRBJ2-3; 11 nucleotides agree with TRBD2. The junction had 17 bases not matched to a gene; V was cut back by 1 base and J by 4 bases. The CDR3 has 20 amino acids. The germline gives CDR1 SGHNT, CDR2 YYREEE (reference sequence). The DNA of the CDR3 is TGTGCCAGCAGCTTGTCCCTACTAACCTTTAGCGGGGGGGCCCCAGATACGCAGTATTTT. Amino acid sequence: CASSLSLLTFSGGAPDTQYF.

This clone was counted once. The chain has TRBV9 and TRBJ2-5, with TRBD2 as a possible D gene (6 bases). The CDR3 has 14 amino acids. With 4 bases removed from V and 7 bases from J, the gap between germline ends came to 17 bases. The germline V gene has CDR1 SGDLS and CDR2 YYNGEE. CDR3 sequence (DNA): TGTGCCAGCAGCTGGGGGACTCCCGGGGGGACCCAGTACTTC. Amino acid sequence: CASSWGTPGGTQYF.

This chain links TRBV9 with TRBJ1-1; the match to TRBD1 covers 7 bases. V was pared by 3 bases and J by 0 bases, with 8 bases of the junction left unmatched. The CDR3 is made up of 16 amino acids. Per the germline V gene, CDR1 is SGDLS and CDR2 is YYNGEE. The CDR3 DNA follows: TGTGCCAGCAGCGCCCGACAGGGTAACATGAACACTGAAGCTTTCTTT. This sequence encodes CASSARQGNMNTEAFF.

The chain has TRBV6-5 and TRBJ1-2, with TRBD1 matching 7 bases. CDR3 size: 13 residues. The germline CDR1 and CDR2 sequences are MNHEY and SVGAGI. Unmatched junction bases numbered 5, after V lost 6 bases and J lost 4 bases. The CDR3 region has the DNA TGTGCCAGCAGGAAGACAGGGATCTATGGCTACACCTTC. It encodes CASRKTGIYGYTF.

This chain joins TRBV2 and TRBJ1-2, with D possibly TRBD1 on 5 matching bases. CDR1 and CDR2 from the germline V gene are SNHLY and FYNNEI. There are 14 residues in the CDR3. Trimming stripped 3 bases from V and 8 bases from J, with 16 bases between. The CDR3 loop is CASSETVGVGGYTF. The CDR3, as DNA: TGTGCCAGCAGTGAGACAGTTGGGGTAGGCGGCTACACCTTC. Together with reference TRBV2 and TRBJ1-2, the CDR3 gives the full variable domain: EPEVTQTPSHQVTQMGQEVILRCVPISNHLYFYWYRQILGQKVEFLVSFYNNEISEKSEIFDDQFSVERPDGSNFTLKIRSTKLEDSAMYFCASSETVGVGGYTFGSGTRLTVV.

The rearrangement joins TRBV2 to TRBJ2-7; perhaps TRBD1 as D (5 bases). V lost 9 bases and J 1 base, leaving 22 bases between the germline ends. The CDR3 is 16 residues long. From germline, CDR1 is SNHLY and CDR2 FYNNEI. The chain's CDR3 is CASKVGIAGLSYEQYF. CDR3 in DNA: TGTGCCAGTAAAGTGGGGATAGCAGGGCTTTCCTACGAGCAGTACTTC.

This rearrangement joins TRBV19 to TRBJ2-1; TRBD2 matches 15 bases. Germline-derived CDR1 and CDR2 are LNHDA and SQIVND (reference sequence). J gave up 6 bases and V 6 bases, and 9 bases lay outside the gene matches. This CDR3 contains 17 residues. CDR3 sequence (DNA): TGTGCCAGTAGGGGACTAGCGGGGGGACAAGGTCGCAATGAGCAGTTCTTC. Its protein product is CASRGLAGGQGRNEQFF.

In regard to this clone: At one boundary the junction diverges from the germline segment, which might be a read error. DNA for the CDR3: TGTGCCAGCAGCCCGACAGAAAACCAGCCCCGAAATTTT. It is translated as CASSPTENQPRNF. This chain joins TRBV7-6 and TRBJ1-5, with D possibly TRBD1 on 5 matching bases. The CDR3 spans 13 residues. The germline gives CDR1 SGHVS, CDR2 FNYEAQ.

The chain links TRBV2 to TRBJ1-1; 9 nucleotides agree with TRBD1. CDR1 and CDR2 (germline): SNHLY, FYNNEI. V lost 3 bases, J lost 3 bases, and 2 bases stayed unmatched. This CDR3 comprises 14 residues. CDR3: CASSEGQGYTEAFF. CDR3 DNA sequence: TGTGCCAGCAGTGAGGGACAGGGTTACACTGAAGCTTTCTTT.

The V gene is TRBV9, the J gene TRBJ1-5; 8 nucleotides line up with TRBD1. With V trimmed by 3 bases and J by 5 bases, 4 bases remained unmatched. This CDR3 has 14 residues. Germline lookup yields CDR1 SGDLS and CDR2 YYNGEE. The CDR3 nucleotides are TGTGCCAGCAGCGCCGGGACAGGATATCAGCCCCAGCATTTT. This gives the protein CASSAGTGYQPQHF.

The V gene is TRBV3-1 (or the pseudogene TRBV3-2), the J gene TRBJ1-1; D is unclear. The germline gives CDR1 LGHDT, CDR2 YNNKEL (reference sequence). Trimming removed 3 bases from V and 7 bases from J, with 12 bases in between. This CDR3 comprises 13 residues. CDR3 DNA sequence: TGTGCCAGCAGCCATAACTGGGCCGTTGAAGCTTTCTTT. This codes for CASSHNWAVEAFF.

The DNA of the CDR3 is TGTGCCAGCAGCACCACGGGAGAGAATCAGCCCCAGCATTTT. As protein: CASSTTGENQPQHF. This rearrangement joins TRBV7-8 to TRBJ1-5, with D uncertain. This CDR3 is 14 amino acids long. Trimming removed 5 bases at V and 4 bases at J, with 12 bases between. Germline V CDR1 and CDR2: SGHVS, FQNEAQ.

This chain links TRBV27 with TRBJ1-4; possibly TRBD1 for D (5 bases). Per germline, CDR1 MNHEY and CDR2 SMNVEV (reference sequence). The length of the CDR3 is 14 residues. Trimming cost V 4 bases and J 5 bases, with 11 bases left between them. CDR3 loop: CASSSGGSNEKLFF. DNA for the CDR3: TGTGCCAGCAGTTCGGGGGGTTCCAATGAAAAACTGTTTTTT.

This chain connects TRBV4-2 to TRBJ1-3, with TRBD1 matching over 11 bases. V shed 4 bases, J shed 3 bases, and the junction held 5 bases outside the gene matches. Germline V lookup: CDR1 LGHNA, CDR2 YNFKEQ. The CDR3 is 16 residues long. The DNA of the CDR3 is TGTGCCAGCAGCCGCCGGGACAGGGGGAATGGAAACACCATATATTTT. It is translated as CASSRRDRGNGNTIYF.

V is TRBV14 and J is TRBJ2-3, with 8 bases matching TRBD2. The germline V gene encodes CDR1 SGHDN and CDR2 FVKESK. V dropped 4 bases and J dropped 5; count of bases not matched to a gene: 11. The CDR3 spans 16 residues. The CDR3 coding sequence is TGTGCCAGCAGCCCTGAAGGCGGGGGGACTGTAGATACGCAGTATTTT. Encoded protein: CASSPEGGGTVDTQYF.